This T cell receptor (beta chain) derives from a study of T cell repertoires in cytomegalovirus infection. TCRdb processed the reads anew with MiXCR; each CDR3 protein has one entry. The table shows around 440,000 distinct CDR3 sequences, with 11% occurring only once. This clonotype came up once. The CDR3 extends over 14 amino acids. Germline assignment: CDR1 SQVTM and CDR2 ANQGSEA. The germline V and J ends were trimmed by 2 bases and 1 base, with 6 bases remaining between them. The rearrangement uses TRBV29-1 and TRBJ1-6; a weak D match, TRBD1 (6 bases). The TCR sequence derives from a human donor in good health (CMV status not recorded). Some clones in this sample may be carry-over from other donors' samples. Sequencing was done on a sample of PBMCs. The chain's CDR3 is CSVEQGSYNSPLHF. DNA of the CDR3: TGCAGCGTTGAACAGGGGTCCTATAATTCACCCCTCCACTTT.